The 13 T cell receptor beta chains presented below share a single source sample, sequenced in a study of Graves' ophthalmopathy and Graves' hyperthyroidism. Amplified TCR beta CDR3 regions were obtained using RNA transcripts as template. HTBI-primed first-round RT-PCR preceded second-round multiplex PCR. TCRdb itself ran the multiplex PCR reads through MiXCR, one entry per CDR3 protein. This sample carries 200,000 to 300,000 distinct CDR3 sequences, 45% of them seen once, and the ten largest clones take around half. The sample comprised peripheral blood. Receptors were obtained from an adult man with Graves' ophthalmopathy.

The CDR3 protein is CASSIDDTRMNTEAFF. DNA for the CDR3: TGTGCCAGTAGTATCGACGACACCAGAATGAACACTGAAGCTTTCTTT. V gene TRBV19 combines with J gene TRBJ1-1; the D is unclear. CDR3 length equals 16 residues. V was cut by 3 bases and J by 0 bases, with 14 bases left in between. Germline V gives CDR1 LNHDA, CDR2 SQIVND (reference sequence).

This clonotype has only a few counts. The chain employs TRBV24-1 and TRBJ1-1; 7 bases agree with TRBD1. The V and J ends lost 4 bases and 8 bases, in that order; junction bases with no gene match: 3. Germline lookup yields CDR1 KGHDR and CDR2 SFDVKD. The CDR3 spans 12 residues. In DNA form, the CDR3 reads TGTGCCACCAGTGAGACGACAGGGGAAGCTTTCTTT. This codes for CATSETTGEAFF.

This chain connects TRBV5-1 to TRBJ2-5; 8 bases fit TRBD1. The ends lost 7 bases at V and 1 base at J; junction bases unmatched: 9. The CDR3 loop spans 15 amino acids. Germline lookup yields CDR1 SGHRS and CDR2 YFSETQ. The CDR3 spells CASSADRAFQETQYF. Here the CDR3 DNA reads TGCGCCAGCTCGGCGGACAGGGCCTTCCAAGAGACCCAGTACTTC.

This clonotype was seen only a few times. CDR3 in amino acids: CSASTGEPSQYF. CDR3 sequence (DNA): TGCAGTGCTAGTACAGGGGAGCCGTCCCAGTACTTC. The V call is TRBV20-1, the J call TRBJ2-5; TRBD1 aligns across 7 bases. In germline, CDR1 is DFQATT, CDR2 SNEGSKA (reference sequence). The length of the CDR3 is 12 residues. V was pared by 3 bases and J by 9 bases, with 7 bases of the junction left unmatched.

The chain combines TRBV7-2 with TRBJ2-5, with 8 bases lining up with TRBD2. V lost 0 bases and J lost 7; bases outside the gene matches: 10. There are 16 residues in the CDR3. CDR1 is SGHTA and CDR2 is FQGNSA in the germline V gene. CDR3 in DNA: TGTGCCAGCAGCTTAGCACGACTAGCGATTATGCGGACCCAGTACTTC. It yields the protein CASSLARLAIMRTQYF.

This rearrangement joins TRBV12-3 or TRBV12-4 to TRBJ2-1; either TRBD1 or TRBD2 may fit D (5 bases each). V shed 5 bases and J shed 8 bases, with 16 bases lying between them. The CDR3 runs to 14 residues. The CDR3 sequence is CASSEGGGYDEQFF. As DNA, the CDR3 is TGTGCCAGCAGTGAAGGTGGGGGATACGATGAGCAGTTCTTC.

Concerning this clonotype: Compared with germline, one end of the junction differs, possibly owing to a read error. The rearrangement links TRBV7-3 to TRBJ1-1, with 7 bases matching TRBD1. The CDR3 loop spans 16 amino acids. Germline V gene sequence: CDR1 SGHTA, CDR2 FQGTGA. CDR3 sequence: CASSQGTAYMNTEAFF. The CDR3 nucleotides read TGCGCCAGCAGCCAGGGGACAGCCTACATGAACACTGAAGCTTTCTTT.

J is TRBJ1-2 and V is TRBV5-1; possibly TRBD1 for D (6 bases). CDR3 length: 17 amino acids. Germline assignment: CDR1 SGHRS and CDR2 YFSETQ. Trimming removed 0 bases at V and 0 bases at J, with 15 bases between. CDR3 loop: CASSLAEAGASNYGYTF. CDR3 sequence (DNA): TGCGCCAGCAGCTTGGCCGAGGCAGGGGCGTCTAACTATGGCTACACCTTC.

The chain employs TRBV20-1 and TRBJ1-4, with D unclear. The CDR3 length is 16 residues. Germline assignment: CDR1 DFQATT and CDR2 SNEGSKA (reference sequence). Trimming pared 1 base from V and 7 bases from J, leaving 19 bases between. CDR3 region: CSARVIRAGDGEKLFF. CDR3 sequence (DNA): TGCAGTGCTAGAGTTATTCGGGCAGGTGACGGTGAAAAACTGTTTTTT.

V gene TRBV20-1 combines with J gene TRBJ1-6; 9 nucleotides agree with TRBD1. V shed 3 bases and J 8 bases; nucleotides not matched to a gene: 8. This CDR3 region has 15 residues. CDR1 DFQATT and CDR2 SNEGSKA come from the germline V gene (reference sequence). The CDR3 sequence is CSASLQGANDSPLHF. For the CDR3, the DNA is TGCAGTGCTAGCTTACAGGGGGCGAACGATTCACCCCTCCACTTT.

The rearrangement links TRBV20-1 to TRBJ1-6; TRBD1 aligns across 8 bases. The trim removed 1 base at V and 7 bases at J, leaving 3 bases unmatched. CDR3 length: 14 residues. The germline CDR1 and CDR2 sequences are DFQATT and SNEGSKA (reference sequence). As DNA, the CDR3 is TGCAGTGCTAGAGGCGGACAGGGAAATTCACCCCTCCACTTT. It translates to CSARGGQGNSPLHF.

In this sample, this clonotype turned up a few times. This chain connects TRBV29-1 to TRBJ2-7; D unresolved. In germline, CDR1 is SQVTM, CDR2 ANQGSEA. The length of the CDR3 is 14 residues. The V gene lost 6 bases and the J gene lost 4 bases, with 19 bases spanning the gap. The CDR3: CSVAPDLSTYEQYF. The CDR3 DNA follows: TGCAGCGTCGCCCCCGACCTGTCTACTTACGAGCAGTACTTC.

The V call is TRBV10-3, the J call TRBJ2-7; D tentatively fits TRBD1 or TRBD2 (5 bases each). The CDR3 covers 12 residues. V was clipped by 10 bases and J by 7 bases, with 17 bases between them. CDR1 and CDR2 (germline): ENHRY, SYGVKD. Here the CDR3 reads CATTGAEREQYF. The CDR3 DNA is TGTGCCACAACCGGGGCAGAAAGGGAGCAGTACTTC.